This T cell receptor (beta chain) originates from a study of blood T cell repertoires in COVID-19. This clone was counted a single time. Data came from immunoSEQ multiplex PCR; TCRdb stores just in-frame clones and leaves some out. The sample includes 180,000 or so clones, about 88% seen only once; the top ten take 1.5% to 2%. With 4 bases clipped from V and 2 bases from J, the junction kept 4 bases outside the gene matches. Germline CDR1 SGHTS, CDR2 YDEGEE. This CDR3 has 15 residues. The TCR sequence derives from a man aged 18 to 30 with active or convalescent COVID-19. This chain uses TRBV5-8 with TRBJ1-5, with 9 bases matching TRBD1. The sequencing input was peripheral blood. Here the CDR3 reads CASSTRTGGNQPQHF. The CDR3 DNA follows: TGTGCCAGCAGCACCCGGACAGGGGGCAATCAGCCCCAGCATTTT.